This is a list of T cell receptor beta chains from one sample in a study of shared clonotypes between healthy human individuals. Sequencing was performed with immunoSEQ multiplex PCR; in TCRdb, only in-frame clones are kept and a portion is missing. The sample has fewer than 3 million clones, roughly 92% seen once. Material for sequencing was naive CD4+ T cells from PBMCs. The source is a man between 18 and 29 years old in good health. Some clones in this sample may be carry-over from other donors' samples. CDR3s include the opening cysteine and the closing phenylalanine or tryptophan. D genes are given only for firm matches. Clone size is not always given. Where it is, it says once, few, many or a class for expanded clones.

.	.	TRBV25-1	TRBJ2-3	TGTGCCAGCAGTGGACGCACAGATACGCAGTATTTT	CASSGRTDTQYF
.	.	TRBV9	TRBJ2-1	TGTGCCAGCAGCGGAGGCCCTGACAGGTACAATGAGCAGTTCTTC	CASSGGPDRYNEQFF
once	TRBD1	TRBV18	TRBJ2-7	TGTGCCAGCTCACCACCGGAGGGACAGGGAGTATACGAGCAGTACTTC	CASSPPEGQGVYEQYF
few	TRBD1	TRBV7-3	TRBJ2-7	TGTGCCAGCAGCTTACAACAGGGGGCTGCCGAGCAGTACTTC	CASSLQQGAAEQYF
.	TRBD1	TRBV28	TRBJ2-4	TGTGCCAGCAGTTTAGGGACAGGGCGGTTGCAGCCCATTCAGTACTTC	CASSLGTGRLQPIQYF
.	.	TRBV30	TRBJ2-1	TGTGCCTGGAGTGTATCACTAGCTTACAATGAGCAGTTCTTC	CAWSVSLAYNEQFF
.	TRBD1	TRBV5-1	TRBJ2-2	TGCGCCAGCAGCCCTGGACTTCGGACAGGGGGAGAGACCGGGGAGCTGTTTTTT	CASSPGLRTGGETGELFF
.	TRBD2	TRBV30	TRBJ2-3	TGTGCCTGGGGTAGCGGGAGGTCTGCAGATACGCAGTATTTT	CAWGSGRSADTQYF
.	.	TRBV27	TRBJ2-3	TGTGCCTCGGTGGACAGTAACACAGATACGCAGTATTTT	CASVDSNTDTQYF
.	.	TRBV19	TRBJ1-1	TGTGCCAGTACGAACAGGTTCGGGGGGACTGAAGCTTTCTTT	CASTNRFGGTEAFF
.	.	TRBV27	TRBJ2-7	TGTGCCAGCGGATACCCGACAGTCCGCTACGAGCAGTACTTC	CASGYPTVRYEQYF
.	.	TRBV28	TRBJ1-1	TGTGCCAGCCTGGACGGGGGATCCACTGAAGCTTTCTTT	CASLDGGSTEAFF
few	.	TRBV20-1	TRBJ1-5	TGCAGTGCCCTGATGCGAGGGCCCCAGCATTTT	CSALMRGPQHF
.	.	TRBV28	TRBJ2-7	TGTGCCAGCAGTTTCTCTAACTCCTACGAGCAGTACTTC	CASSFSNSYEQYF
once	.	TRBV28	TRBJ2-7	TGTGCCAGCAGTGTTGAGCCAAGCAGTAGCTACGAGCAGTACTTC	CASSVEPSSSYEQYF
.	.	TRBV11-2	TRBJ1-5	TGTGCCAGCAGCTTGGGCGCAGATAGCAATCAGCCCCAGCATTTT	CASSLGADSNQPQHF
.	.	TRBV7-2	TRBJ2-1	TGTGCCAGCAGCTCCGACGGGACTGAGCAGTTCTTC	CASSSDGTEQFF
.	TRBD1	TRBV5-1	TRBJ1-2	TGCGCCAGCACCCCAGGGGGCGCCTATGGCTACACCTTC	CASTPGGAYGYTF
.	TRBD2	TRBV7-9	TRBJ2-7	TGTGCCAGCAGCCCGTGGGGTTTAGCGGGAGTCATCTACGAGCAGTACTTC	CASSPWGLAGVIYEQYF
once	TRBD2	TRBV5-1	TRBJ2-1	TGCGCCAGCACGAGCGGGAGTTACAATGAGCAGTTCTTC	CASTSGSYNEQFF
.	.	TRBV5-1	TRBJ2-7	TGCGCCAGCAGCTTGGTCCTATCTTACGAGCAGTACTTC	CASSLVLSYEQYF
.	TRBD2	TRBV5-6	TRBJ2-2	TGTGCCAGCCGACTAGCGGGGACGACCGGGGAGCTGTTTTTT	CASRLAGTTGELFF
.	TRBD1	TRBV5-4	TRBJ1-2	TGTGCCAGCAGCCGAGGGGCAGGGGGCGGGGACCCTTATGGCTACACCTTC	CASSRGAGGGDPYGYTF
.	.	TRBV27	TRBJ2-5	TGTGCCAGCAGCTCGATTCTCCGGGAGACCCAGTACTTC	CASSSILRETQYF
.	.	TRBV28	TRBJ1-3	TGTGCCAGCACCACAGGGTCCTACTCTGGAAACACCATATATTTT	CASTTGSYSGNTIYF
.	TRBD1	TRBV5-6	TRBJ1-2	TGTGCCAGCAGCCCCTTGGACAGGGTCAACTATGGCTACACCTTC	CASSPLDRVNYGYTF
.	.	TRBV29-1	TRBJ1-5	TGCAGCGCCACAGTGGGCAATAGCAATCAGCCCCAGCATTTT	CSATVGNSNQPQHF
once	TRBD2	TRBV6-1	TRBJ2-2	TGTGCCAGCAGTCCGGGACTAGCGGGTACCGGGGAGCTGTTTTTT	CASSPGLAGTGELFF
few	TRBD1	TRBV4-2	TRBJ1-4	TGTGCCAGCAGCTTCGGGACAGGGGCTAATGAAAAACTGTTTTTT	CASSFGTGANEKLFF
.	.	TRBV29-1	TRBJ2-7	TGCAGCGTTGGGTCGAGGTTGGCCAGCTACGAGCAGTACTTC	CSVGSRLASYEQYF
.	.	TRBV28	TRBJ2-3	TGTGCCAGCAGTACAACGCCACTAGATACGCAGTATTTT	CASSTTPLDTQYF
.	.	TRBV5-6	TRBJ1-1	TGTGCCAGCAGCTCGCCGAACACTGAAGCTTTCTTT	CASSSPNTEAFF
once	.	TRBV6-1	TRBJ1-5	TGTGCCAGCAGTGAAGCGCCCGATACGGGGCCCCAGCATTTT	CASSEAPDTGPQHF
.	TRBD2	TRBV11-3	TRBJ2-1	TGTGCCAGCAGCTTTGGGACTAGCGGGAGTGTTCTGTTCTTC	CASSFGTSGSVLFF
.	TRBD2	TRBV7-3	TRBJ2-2	TGTGCCAGCAGCCCCCGTCTTGTGCGGGAGGCCCCCGGGGAGCTGTTTTTT	CASSPRLVREAPGELFF
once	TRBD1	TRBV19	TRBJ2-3	TGTGCCAGTCTGGACAGGGGGCTCACAGATACGCAGTATTTT	CASLDRGLTDTQYF
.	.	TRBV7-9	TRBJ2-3	TGTGCCAGCAGCATTAGACGGAGAAGTAATAGCACAGATACGCAGTATTTT	CASSIRRRSNSTDTQYF
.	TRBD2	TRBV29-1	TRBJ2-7	TGCAGCGTTGAACGCGGTAGCGGGTCCTACGAGCAGTACTTC	CSVERGSGSYEQYF
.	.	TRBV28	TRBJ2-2	TGTGCCAGCAGTTCACCAAGAGAACCCCAGGCCTCCGCGGTCACCGGGGAGCTGTTTTTT	CASSSPREPQASAVTGELFF
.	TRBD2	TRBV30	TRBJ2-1	TGTGCCTGGATCCCCCAGGCTAGCGGGCCTGAGCAGTTCTTC	CAWIPQASGPEQFF
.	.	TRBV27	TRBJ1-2	TGTGCCAGCAGTGTAGGGGGGGCGCGGAACTTCTATGGCTACACCTTC	CASSVGGARNFYGYTF
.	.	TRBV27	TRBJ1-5	TGTGCCAGCAGCCACCGGGTGCCGTTATATAGCAATCAGCCCCAGCATTTT	CASSHRVPLYSNQPQHF
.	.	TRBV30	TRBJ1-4	TGTGCCTGGAGGGGGGCCGGGGTTGAAAAACTGTTTTTT	CAWRGAGVEKLFF
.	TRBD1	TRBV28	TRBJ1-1	TGTGCCATCCTGATACAGGGGGAGGCTGAAGCTTTCTTT	CAILIQGEAEAFF
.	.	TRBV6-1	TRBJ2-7	TGTGCCAGCAGTGAAGCGTGGGTGGGCTCCTCCTACGAGCAGTACTTC	CASSEAWVGSSYEQYF
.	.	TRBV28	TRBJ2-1	TGTGCCAGCACCAATCCGGGTGGCGGGTCGCGTGAGCAGTTCTTC	CASTNPGGGSREQFF
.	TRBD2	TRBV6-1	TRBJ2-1	TGTGCCAGCAGTTTAGCGGGCTCCTACAATGAGCAGTTCTTC	CASSLAGSYNEQFF
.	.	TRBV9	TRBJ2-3	TGTGCCAGCAGCGCCGCGAGTAGCCCAGGCACAGATACGCAGTATTTT	CASSAASSPGTDTQYF
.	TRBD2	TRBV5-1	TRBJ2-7	TGCGCCAGCAGCTTGGAAGCGGGAGGACACGAGCAGTACTTC	CASSLEAGGHEQYF